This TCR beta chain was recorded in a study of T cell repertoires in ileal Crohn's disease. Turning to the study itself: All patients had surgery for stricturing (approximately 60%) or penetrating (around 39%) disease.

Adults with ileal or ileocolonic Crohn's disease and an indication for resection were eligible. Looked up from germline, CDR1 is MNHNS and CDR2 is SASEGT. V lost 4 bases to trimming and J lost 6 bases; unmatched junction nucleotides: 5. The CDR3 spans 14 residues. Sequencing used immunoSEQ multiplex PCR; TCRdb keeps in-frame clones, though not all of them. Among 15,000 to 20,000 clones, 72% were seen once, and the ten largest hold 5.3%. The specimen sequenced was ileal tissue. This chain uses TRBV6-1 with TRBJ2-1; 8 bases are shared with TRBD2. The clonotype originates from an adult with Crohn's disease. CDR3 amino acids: CASSAGTRGNEQFF. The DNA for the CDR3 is TGTGCCAGCAGTGCCGGGACTAGGGGCAATGAGCAGTTCTTC.